These 28 T cell receptor beta chains share one sample of origin, sequenced in a study of shared clonotypes between healthy human individuals. The repertoire was sequenced with immunoSEQ multiplex PCR; TCRdb's copy has only in-frame clones and lacks some. The sample contains approximately 240,000 clones, 65% of which appear only once. The sample comprised memory CD4+ T cells sorted from blood. Indicated subset: CD45RA-negative fraction. All receptors come from a man younger than 40 in good health.

The chain uses TRBV6-1 and TRBJ1-2; TRBD1 matches at 7 bases. The junction had 8 bases not matched to a gene; V was cut back by 7 bases and J by 6 bases. The V gene's germline CDR1 is MNHNS and CDR2 SASEGT. The CDR3 extends over 13 amino acids. The CDR3 DNA reads TGTGCCAGCACCCGAGAAGACAGGGATGGCTACACCTTC. It encodes CASTREDRDGYTF.

The chain is built from TRBV5-4 and TRBJ2-7; no definite D call. The CDR3 loop spans 14 amino acids. Germline V gene lookup returns CDR1 SGHNT and CDR2 YYREEE (reference sequence). V shed 1 base and J shed 2 bases, with 10 bases lying between them. The CDR3 sequence: CASSLFSVPYEQYF. The DNA of the CDR3 is TGTGCCAGCAGCTTGTTTTCTGTCCCCTACGAGCAGTACTTC. The full variable domain, with the rest looked up from reference TRBV5-4 and TRBJ2-7, is ETGVTQSPTHLIKTRGQQVTLRCSSQSGHNTVSWYQQALGQGPQFIFQYYREEENGRGNFPPRFSGLQFPNYSSELNVNALELDDSALYLCASSLFSVPYEQYFGPGTRLTVT.

The chain employs TRBV7-9 and TRBJ2-1, with 8 bases aligning to TRBD2. V dropped 4 bases and J dropped 4; count of bases not matched to a gene: 12. The CDR3 loop spans 17 amino acids. CDR1 SEHNR and CDR2 FQNEAQ come from the germline V gene (reference sequence). CDR3 loop: CASSSTPRSGMYNEQFF. The CDR3 DNA is TGTGCCAGCAGCTCAACCCCTCGTAGCGGGATGTACAATGAGCAGTTCTTC.

In this sample, this clone turned up once. This chain uses TRBV28 with TRBJ2-1; D gene unclear. Germline V gene data show CDR1 as MDHEN and CDR2 as SYDVKM. V dropped 2 bases and J dropped 8 bases, with 19 bases sitting between them. This CDR3 is 16 amino acids long. In DNA form, the CDR3 reads TGTGCCAGCAGTTTACGCATGTCGAGCCGGCGCCATGAGCAGTTCTTC. Translated: CASSLRMSSRRHEQFF.

The rearrangement joins TRBV28 to TRBJ1-4; D gene ambiguous. Trimming pared 2 bases from V and 0 bases from J, leaving 4 bases between. Germline assignment: CDR1 MDHEN and CDR2 SYDVKM. The CDR3 totals 14 residues. Written as DNA, the CDR3 is TGTGCCAGCAGTTTACCTTCAACTAATGAAAAACTGTTTTTT. It encodes CASSLPSTNEKLFF.

This chain joins TRBV6-4 and TRBJ2-2, with TRBD2 as a possible D gene (6 bases). This CDR3 comprises 14 residues. Germline V gene lookup returns CDR1 MRHNA and CDR2 SNTAGT. Trimming took 7 bases from V and 0 from J, leaving 9 bases between them. CDR3 in amino acids: CASKRDSNTGELFF. CDR3 bases: TGTGCCAGCAAGAGGGACTCGAACACCGGGGAGCTGTTTTTT.

The J gene is TRBJ2-1, the V gene TRBV5-1; TRBD2 matches 14 bases. CDR1 is SGHRS, CDR2 YFSETQ, per germline. The ends lost 7 bases at V and 8 bases at J; junction bases unmatched: 5. This CDR3 has 14 amino acids. CDR3 coding DNA: TGCGCCAGCGGGACTAGCGGGAGCAATGATGAGCAGTTCTTC. Its translation: CASGTSGSNDEQFF. Full variable domain (remainder filled in from reference TRBV5-1 and TRBJ2-1): KAGVTQTPRYLIKTRGQQVTLSCSPISGHRSVSWYQQTPGQGLQFLFEYFSETQRNKGNFPGRFSGRQFSNSRSEMNVSTLELGDSALYLCASGTSGSNDEQFFGPGTRLTVL.

The chain joins TRBV10-2 to TRBJ1-5; no firm D call. The CDR3 is 15 amino acids. Germline CDR1 reads WSHSY; CDR2 reads SAAADI. V lost 2 bases and J 6 bases, leaving 14 bases between the germline ends. CDR3 protein: CASSEAEREGQPQHF. CDR3 DNA sequence: TGCGCCAGCAGTGAGGCAGAGAGGGAGGGTCAGCCCCAGCATTTT.

This chain uses TRBV9 with TRBJ2-5, with TRBD2 as a possible D gene (5 bases). The CDR3 is made up of 13 amino acids. Trimming removed 10 bases from V and 1 base from J, with 14 bases in between. Germline CDR1 reads SGDLS; CDR2 reads YYNGEE. CDR3 region: CASQRNPQETQYF. The CDR3 bases are TGTGCCTCCCAGCGGAACCCCCAAGAGACCCAGTACTTC.

The J gene is TRBJ1-5, the V gene TRBV6-6; 11 nucleotides agree with TRBD1. The CDR3 is made up of 16 amino acids. V shed 6 bases, J shed 4 bases, and the junction held 8 bases outside the gene matches. Germline CDR1 and CDR2: MNHNY and SVGAGI (reference sequence). CDR3 coding DNA: TGTGCCAGCAGCCCCCAGGACAGGGGGCGGAATCAGCCCCAGCATTTT. It is translated as CASSPQDRGRNQPQHF.

The chain carries TRBV5-4 and TRBJ2-1, with D perhaps being TRBD1 or TRBD2 (5 bases each). This CDR3 comprises 16 residues. Germline CDR1 and CDR2: SGHNT and YYREEE (reference sequence). Trimming stripped 0 bases from V and 5 bases from J, with 15 bases between. CDR3 sequence reads: CASSLEGWDRDNEQFF. In DNA form, the CDR3 reads TGTGCCAGCAGCTTGGAGGGTTGGGACCGAGACAATGAGCAGTTCTTC. The full variable domain, in which reference TRBV5-4 and TRBJ2-1 provide the parts outside the CDR3, is ETGVTQSPTHLIKTRGQQVTLRCSSQSGHNTVSWYQQALGQGPQFIFQYYREEENGRGNFPPRFSGLQFPNYSSELNVNALELDDSALYLCASSLEGWDRDNEQFFGPGTRLTVL.

The chain links TRBV5-4 to TRBJ2-1; TRBD2 might be the D (6 bases). Trimming cost V 2 bases and J 0 bases, with 9 bases left between them. The V gene's germline CDR1 is SGHNT and CDR2 YYREEE (reference sequence). This CDR3 comprises 15 residues. Here the CDR3 DNA reads TGTGCCAGCAGCTTCATTAGCGGCTCCTACAATGAGCAGTTCTTC. This translates into CASSFISGSYNEQFF.

V and J are TRBV18 and TRBJ2-5; D ambiguous. The CDR3 contains 12 residues. Deletions cut 1 base from V and 3 bases from J, with 3 bases between. Germline V gene lookup returns CDR1 KGHSH and CDR2 LQKENI. CDR3 in amino acids: CASSPLEETQYF. The CDR3 DNA reads as TGTGCCAGCTCACCACTGGAAGAGACCCAGTACTTC.

This chain uses TRBV11-3 with TRBJ2-3, with D unclear. Germline lookup yields CDR1 SGHNT and CDR2 YENEEA. This CDR3 is 14 amino acids long. The V and J ends lost 1 base and 2 bases respectively, with 7 bases between them. The CDR3 DNA sequence: TGTGCCAGCAGCTTAGGGCGGCACACAGATACGCAGTATTTT. It encodes CASSLGRHTDTQYF.

The rearrangement links TRBV7-2 to TRBJ1-4; D remains unclear. Germline V gene data show CDR1 as SGHTA and CDR2 as FQGNSA. Trimming cost V 2 bases and J 7 bases, with 14 bases left between them. The CDR3 is 15 amino acids. The CDR3 loop is CASSLRAGAREKLFF. CDR3 sequence (DNA): TGTGCCAGCAGCTTAAGGGCAGGCGCTCGTGAAAAACTGTTTTTT.

This chain uses TRBV10-3 with TRBJ2-7; 9 positions match TRBD1. Per germline, CDR1 ENHRY and CDR2 SYGVKD. The ends lost 8 bases at V and 4 bases at J; junction bases unmatched: 6. CDR3 length: 13 residues. The CDR3 here is CAIQDRGGYEQYF. DNA for the CDR3: TGTGCCATCCAGGACAGGGGTGGGTACGAGCAGTACTTC.

There are many counts of this clone. The chain has TRBV6-5 and TRBJ2-7; weak D call: TRBD1 (6 bases). V was clipped by 5 bases and J by 2 bases, with 16 bases between them. The germline gives CDR1 MNHEY, CDR2 SVGAGI. The CDR3 totals 15 residues. CDR3 DNA sequence: TGTGCCAGCAGTGGGGGCCTTGGTGATGCCTACGAGCAGTACTTC. Its translation is CASSGGLGDAYEQYF.

The chain recombines TRBV7-2 with TRBJ1-4; D may be TRBD1 (6 bases). The CDR3 is 15 amino acids. V dropped 6 bases and J dropped 4 bases, with 15 bases sitting between them. Germline assignment: CDR1 SGHTA and CDR2 FQGNSA. CDR3 loop: CASSSQGISNEKLFF. The CDR3 DNA is TGTGCCAGCAGTTCCCAGGGGATCAGTAATGAAAAACTGTTTTTT.

V is TRBV5-1 and J is TRBJ2-1; TRBD2 matches 11 bases. Germline CDR1 and CDR2: SGHRS and YFSETQ. The CDR3 spans 15 residues. V was clipped by 4 bases and J by 6 bases; unmatched bases: 6. Here the CDR3 DNA reads TGCGCCAGCAGCGATACTAGCGGGAGTGGCAATGAGCAGTTCTTC. This codes for CASSDTSGSGNEQFF.

The V and J genes are TRBV28 and TRBJ2-4; D is unclear. This CDR3 contains 14 residues. Germline values: CDR1 MDHEN, CDR2 SYDVKM. Trimming cost V 3 bases and J 0 bases, with 6 bases left between them. The CDR3 coding sequence is TGTGCCAGCAGTTTTGGGGTAGCCAAAAACATTCAGTACTTC. Protein product: CASSFGVAKNIQYF.

The chain combines TRBV5-1 with TRBJ1-2; possibly TRBD1 for D (5 bases). The CDR3 contains 13 residues. The V and J ends lost 4 bases and 8 bases respectively, with 15 bases between them. The germline V gene has CDR1 SGHRS and CDR2 YFSETQ. Written as DNA, the CDR3 is TGCGCCAGCAGCCCGGATGTGGGGCAGGGCTACACCTTC. This translates into CASSPDVGQGYTF. Combining the CDR3 with reference TRBV5-1 and TRBJ1-2 gives the whole variable domain KAGVTQTPRYLIKTRGQQVTLSCSPISGHRSVSWYQQTPGQGLQFLFEYFSETQRNKGNFPGRFSGRQFSNSRSEMNVSTLELGDSALYLCASSPDVGQGYTFGSGTRLTVV.

V is TRBV5-4 and J is TRBJ2-7; a weak D match, TRBD1 (5 bases). V gave up 0 bases and J gave up 9 bases, with 16 bases separating them. Germline lookup yields CDR1 SGHNT and CDR2 YYREEE (reference sequence). This CDR3 comprises 14 residues. The CDR3 DNA reads TGTGCCAGCAGCTTGGACGGGCCAGGGTCTGCGCAGTACTTC. This sequence encodes CASSLDGPGSAQYF.

The gene calls are TRBV2 and TRBJ1-1, with D tentatively TRBD1 (6 bases). Germline V lookup: CDR1 SNHLY, CDR2 FYNNEI. CDR3 length: 12 amino acids. Trimming removed 6 bases from V and 13 bases from J, with 18 bases in between. CDR3 residues: CASRSDSHEGFF. CDR3 nucleotides: TGTGCCAGCAGATCGGACAGTCATGAGGGTTTCTTT.

This clone occurred many times. The J gene is TRBJ2-5, the V gene TRBV28; D assignment may be TRBD1 or TRBD2 (5 bases each). Germline V gene data show CDR1 as MDHEN and CDR2 as SYDVKM. V lost 6 bases to trimming and J lost 5 bases, with 13 bases between them. The CDR3 has 13 amino acids. The CDR3 protein is CASSPHGGETQYF. The CDR3 DNA reads TGTGCCAGCAGCCCCCATGGGGGTGAGACCCAGTACTTC.

The genes are TRBV2 and TRBJ2-3; 14 nucleotides match TRBD2. Looked up from germline, CDR1 is SNHLY and CDR2 is FYNNEI. V was pared by 5 bases and J by 0 bases, with 7 bases of the junction left unmatched. This CDR3 spans 18 amino acids. Here the CDR3 DNA reads TGTGCCAGCAGTATGACTAGCGGGAGGGCCCTGAGCACAGATACGCAGTATTTT. Translating gives CASSMTSGRALSTDTQYF.

The chain uses TRBV6-1 and TRBJ1-5, with D possibly being TRBD1 (6 bases). The CDR3 loop spans 14 amino acids. Germline V gene sequence: CDR1 MNHNS, CDR2 SASEGT. Trimming removed 7 bases from V and 9 bases from J, with 19 bases in between. DNA of the CDR3: TGTGCCAGCAACCCAGGGGATGGGGTTATGCCCCAGCATTTT. Residues: CASNPGDGVMPQHF.

There are many counts of this clone. The genes are TRBV11-2 and TRBJ2-2; 8 bases line up with TRBD2. V was pared by 5 bases and J by 4 bases, with 6 bases of the junction left unmatched. The CDR3 is 15 residues long. CDR1 and CDR2 from the germline V gene are SGHAT and FQNNGV. The CDR3 protein is CASSRGLASTGELFF. The CDR3 region has the DNA TGTGCCAGCAGCCGCGGACTAGCTTCCACCGGGGAGCTGTTTTTT.

This clone showed up just a few times. The chain joins TRBV5-1 to TRBJ2-7; D is tentatively TRBD1 or TRBD2 (6 bases each). V shed 3 bases and J shed 2 bases, with 21 bases lying between them. The CDR3 spans 17 residues. The germline CDR1 and CDR2 sequences are SGHRS and YFSETQ. This CDR3 reads CASSYRLGGDRTYEQYF. DNA for the CDR3: TGCGCCAGCAGCTACAGATTGGGGGGCGATAGGACCTACGAGCAGTACTTC.